The next 32 T cell receptor beta chains were all read from a single sample in a study of OX40 agonist ivuxolimab in advanced cancers. Libraries were made using the immunoSEQ multiplex PCR assay. This is the immuneACCESS table as TCRdb keeps it, with only in-frame sequences that have V and J called. A part of the clones is gone; compared with another copy, unresolved V genes explain less than half, and the rest is unexplained. Present in this sample are about 58,000 clones, about 86% of which were seen just once. The ten largest clones add up to around 0.91% of the sample. The source was CD4+ or CD8+ T cells sorted from blood, collected in a trial of the OX40 agonist ivuxolimab. These receptors were obtained from an adult with an advanced solid tumor such as melanoma, head and neck, liver or kidney cancer.

The chain combines TRBV10-3 with TRBJ1-5, with unresolved D. V lost 2 bases and J lost 4, with 6 bases in between. Germline CDR1 is ENHRY and CDR2 is SYGVKD. This CDR3 spans 13 amino acids. The CDR3 nucleotides read TGTGCCATCAGTGAGAGGGCAAATCAGCCCCAGCATTTT. It specifies CAISERANQPQHF.

This sequence joins TRBV18 and TRBJ2-7; TRBD1 aligns across 9 bases. Germline CDR1 and CDR2: KGHSH and LQKENI. V trimming: 4 bases; J trimming: 0 bases; junction bases outside the gene matches: 4. This CDR3 region has 15 residues. Here the CDR3 reads CASSQGTGRSYEQYF. DNA for the CDR3: TGTGCCAGCTCACAGGGGACAGGGCGCTCCTACGAGCAGTACTTC.

The chain couples TRBV7-2 to TRBJ2-2, with D perhaps TRBD2 (5 bases). This CDR3 comprises 14 residues. V lost 5 bases, J lost 7 bases, and 14 bases lay in between. The V gene's germline CDR1 is SGHTA and CDR2 FQGNSA. The CDR3, as DNA: TGTGCCAGCAGCCAATTCACGGGGTTCGGGGAGCTGTTTTTT. Encoded protein: CASSQFTGFGELFF.

V gene TRBV21-1 combines with J gene TRBJ2-5; TRBD1, the table's D call, lacks a check against the DNA. TRBV21-1 is annotated as a pseudogene. The length of the CDR3 is 18 residues. The CDR3 loop reads CASSKRAGALRYQETQYF. In DNA form, the CDR3 reads TGTGCCAGCAGCAAAAGGGCAGGGGCCCTACGCTACCAAGAGACCCAGTACTTC.

This clone was recorded a few times. The chain couples TRBV29-1 to TRBJ1-1; D is perhaps TRBD1 (6 bases). This CDR3 contains 13 residues. Per germline, CDR1 SQVTM and CDR2 ANQGSEA. The V and J ends lost 1 base and 10 bases respectively, with 16 bases between them. DNA for the CDR3: TGCAGCGTTGAAGTCAATAGTCGGGGGGCAGCTTTCTTT. Protein product: CSVEVNSRGAAFF. Combining the CDR3 with reference TRBV29-1 and TRBJ1-1 gives the whole variable domain SAVISQKPSRDICQRGTSLTIQCQVDSQVTMMFWYRQQPGQSLTLIATANQGSEATYESGFVIDKFPISRPNLTFSTLTVSNMSPEDSSIYLCSVEVNSRGAAFFGQGTRLTVV.

The genes are TRBV4-1 and TRBJ1-2; D is possibly TRBD1 (5 bases). V lost 4 bases, J lost 2 bases, and 8 bases lay in between. The CDR3 spans 13 residues. Germline V gene data show CDR1 as MGHRA and CDR2 as YSYEKL. The CDR3: CASSPGPNYGYTF. CDR3 nucleotide sequence: TGCGCCAGCAGCCCGGGACCAAACTATGGCTACACCTTC.

This clone showed up just once. This chain connects TRBV2 to TRBJ2-2; a weak D match, TRBD1 (6 bases). Trimming took 5 bases from V and 4 from J, leaving 14 bases between them. This CDR3 comprises 15 residues. Germline V gives CDR1 SNHLY, CDR2 FYNNEI. The chain's CDR3 is CASSRQTGGTGELFF. The CDR3 region has the DNA TGTGCCAGCAGTAGACAGACAGGCGGCACCGGGGAGCTGTTTTTT. Full variable domain (remainder filled in from reference TRBV2 and TRBJ2-2): EPEVTQTPSHQVTQMGQEVILRCVPISNHLYFYWYRQILGQKVEFLVSFYNNEISEKSEIFDDQFSVERPDGSNFTLKIRSTKLEDSAMYFCASSRQTGGTGELFFGEGSRLTVL.

This clone has just one count. The gene calls are TRBV11-2 and TRBJ1-2; a weak D match, TRBD1 (6 bases). This CDR3 region has 14 residues. The V end lost 1 base, the J end lost 4 bases, and 10 bases lay between the germline ends. CDR1 and CDR2 from the germline V gene are SGHAT and FQNNGV. The CDR3 spells CASSLGPDSYGYTF. CDR3 in DNA: TGTGCCAGCAGCTTAGGACCGGACAGCTATGGCTACACCTTC.

The chain employs TRBV5-1 and TRBJ1-2; 10 nucleotides match TRBD1. The length of the CDR3 is 14 residues. V gave up 0 bases and J gave up 7 bases; unmatched junction bases: 3. Germline V gene sequence: CDR1 SGHRS, CDR2 YFSETQ. The DNA of the CDR3 is TGCGCCAGCAGCTTGGAGGGACAGGGGTTTGGCTACACCTTC. Translated, it gives CASSLEGQGFGYTF.

Here the CDR3 DNA reads TGCGCCAGCAGCTCGGGACAGTTGTCCTACGAGCAGTACTTC. The encoded protein is CASSSGQLSYEQYF. The chain uses TRBV5-1 and TRBJ2-7, with 7 bases matching TRBD1. Germline CDR1 is SGHRS and CDR2 is YFSETQ. The trim removed 3 bases at V and 1 base at J, leaving 4 bases unmatched. The CDR3 is made up of 14 amino acids. Looking up the rest from reference TRBV5-1 and TRBJ2-7 gives the full variable domain: KAGVTQTPRYLIKTRGQQVTLSCSPISGHRSVSWYQQTPGQGLQFLFEYFSETQRNKGNFPGRFSGRQFSNSRSEMNVSTLELGDSALYLCASSSGQLSYEQYFGPGTRLTVT.

This chain uses TRBV18 with TRBJ2-3; possibly TRBD2 for D (5 bases). Germline CDR1 KGHSH, CDR2 LQKENI. V lost 3 bases and J 5 bases, leaving 18 bases between the germline ends. The CDR3 extends over 16 amino acids. For the CDR3, the DNA is TGTGCCAGCTCACCGCCCGGGAACGCCTTTGGAGATACGCAGTATTTT. Translation: CASSPPGNAFGDTQYF.

The V gene is TRBV19, the J gene TRBJ1-1, with D unclear. The V end lost 5 bases, the J end lost 5 bases, and 12 bases lay between the germline ends. The CDR3 length is 13 residues. Germline CDR1 is LNHDA and CDR2 is SQIVND (reference sequence). The CDR3 DNA follows: TGTGCCAGTAGTTCAAGAGTTGGAACTGAAGCTTTCTTT. It translates to CASSSRVGTEAFF.

V gene TRBV5-1 combines with J gene TRBJ2-5; TRBD1 might be the D (6 bases). V was clipped by 1 base and J by 1 base, with 11 bases between them. Germline CDR1 SGHRS, CDR2 YFSETQ. This CDR3 has 15 amino acids. The CDR3 DNA follows: TGCGCCAGCAGCTTGTCGTTGGGGGCCCAAGAGACCCAGTACTTC. Translated, it gives CASSLSLGAQETQYF.

J is TRBJ1-6 and V is TRBV6-1, with D uncertain. Trimming removed 8 bases at V and 5 bases at J, with 13 bases between. This CDR3 is 14 amino acids long. Germline loops: CDR1 MNHNS, CDR2 SASEGT. The CDR3 region is CASHLGMNNSPLHF. The DNA of the CDR3 is TGTGCCAGCCACCTGGGGATGAATAATTCACCCCTCCACTTT.

This chain uses TRBV19 with TRBJ2-7; the D call may be TRBD1 or TRBD2 (5 bases each). Trimming shortened V by 9 bases and J by 0 bases, and 18 bases separated the two germline ends. From germline, CDR1 is LNHDA and CDR2 SQIVND (reference sequence). The CDR3 spans 15 residues. CDR3 coding DNA: TGTGCCAGCAATCCCGGGACGAGTAGCTCCTACGAGCAGTACTTC. It codes for CASNPGTSSSYEQYF.

This chain links TRBV5-5 with TRBJ1-1; D gene unclear. In germline, CDR1 is SGHKS, CDR2 YYEKEE (reference sequence). The V end was cut by 3 bases, the J end by 2 bases, with 5 bases between. The CDR3 totals 12 residues. CDR3 DNA: TGTGCCAGCAGCTACTTAAACACTGAAGCTTTCTTT. Residues: CASSYLNTEAFF.

This chain links TRBV29-1 with TRBJ2-1; D assignment may be TRBD1 or TRBD2 (6 bases each). This CDR3 spans 14 amino acids. CDR1 and CDR2 (germline): SQVTM, ANQGSEA. With 7 bases removed from V and 7 bases from J, the gap between germline ends came to 20 bases. The chain's CDR3 is CSARGGNQVNEQFF. The CDR3 nucleotides are TGCAGCGCCAGAGGGGGGAACCAAGTGAATGAGCAGTTCTTC.

The chain carries TRBV6-5 and TRBJ2-7; a possible D gene is TRBD2 (6 bases). The CDR3 is 14 amino acids. Germline V CDR1 and CDR2: MNHEY, SVGAGI. V dropped 11 bases and J dropped 2 bases, with 19 bases sitting between them. The CDR3: CASRRGGNTYEQYF. The DNA of the CDR3 is TGTGCCTCTCGCCGTGGGGGGAACACCTACGAGCAGTACTTC.

V usage is TRBV6-4 and J usage is TRBJ1-5, with D perhaps TRBD1 (5 bases). Germline V CDR1 and CDR2: MRHNA, SNTAGT. V was cut by 2 bases and J by 2 bases, with 22 bases left in between. The CDR3 is made up of 19 amino acids. The CDR3 reads CASSDAPGSGYSGNQPQHF. The CDR3 DNA reads TGTGCCAGCAGTGACGCCCCAGGGTCGGGCTATAGCGGCAATCAGCCCCAGCATTTT.

This clone has a handful of counts. V gene TRBV18 combines with J gene TRBJ2-7; TRBD1 agrees at 8 bases. V lost 4 bases to trimming and J lost 2 bases; unmatched junction nucleotides: 7. CDR1 and CDR2 (germline): KGHSH, LQKENI. CDR3 length equals 15 residues. CDR3 sequence reads: CASSQGQGRTYEQYF. The CDR3 nucleotides are TGTGCCAGCTCACAAGGACAGGGAAGGACCTACGAGCAGTACTTC.

The rearrangement uses TRBV18 and TRBJ2-3; 8 nucleotides match TRBD1. This CDR3 is built from 15 residues. Germline-derived CDR1 and CDR2 are KGHSH and LQKENI. J gave up 3 bases and V 2 bases, and 4 bases lay outside the gene matches. The DNA for the CDR3 is TGTGCCAGCTCACCAGGACAGGGTAGGACAGATACGCAGTATTTT. This codes for CASSPGQGRTDTQYF.

Here the CDR3 DNA reads TGCAGTGCTAGGAGTGGAAACACCATATATTTT. Amino acids: CSARSGNTIYF. The rearrangement links TRBV20-1 to TRBJ1-3; D not resolved. The CDR3 spans 11 residues. Germline lookup yields CDR1 DFQATT and CDR2 SNEGSKA (reference sequence). Trimming stripped 3 bases from V and 3 bases from J, with 3 bases between.

This clone occurred a few times. The chain uses TRBV7-6 and TRBJ1-6; 7 bases are a match to TRBD1. Germline V gives CDR1 SGHVS, CDR2 FNYEAQ. This CDR3 region has 19 residues. Germline trimming cut 5 bases from V and 0 bases from J; bases unmatched to any gene: 13. CDR3 sequence (DNA): TGTGCCAGCAGCCTAACCCGACAGGGCCCGGGCTCCTATAATTCACCCCTCCACTTT. It specifies CASSLTRQGPGSYNSPLHF. The full variable domain, rest sourced from reference TRBV7-6 and TRBJ1-6, is GAGVSQSPRYKVTKRGQDVALRCDPISGHVSLYWYRQALGQGPEFLTYFNYEAQQDKSGLPNDRFSAERPEGSISTLTIQRTEQRDSAMYRCASSLTRQGPGSYNSPLHFGNGTRLTVT.

The CDR3, as DNA: TGTGCCAGCAGCGATTGGACTAGCGGGGGCAATGAGCAGTTCTTC. Translation gives CASSDWTSGGNEQFF. The rearrangement joins TRBV7-2 to TRBJ2-1, with TRBD2 identical over 13 bases. The CDR3 spans 15 residues. Trimming removed 5 bases from V and 6 bases from J; junction bases left unmatched: 4. Germline lookup yields CDR1 SGHTA and CDR2 FQGNSA.

The genes are TRBV5-1 and TRBJ1-2; TRBD1 might be the D (5 bases). V dropped 0 bases and J dropped 3 bases, with 6 bases sitting between them. The CDR3 covers 13 residues. Germline V gene lookup returns CDR1 SGHRS and CDR2 YFSETQ. This CDR3 reads CASSLVGDYGYTF. The CDR3 DNA sequence: TGCGCCAGCAGCTTGGTAGGGGACTATGGCTACACCTTC.

V and J are TRBV5-1 and TRBJ2-1; TRBD2 matches at 12 bases. V lost 2 bases, J lost 8 bases, and 5 bases stayed unmatched. Germline CDR1 is SGHRS and CDR2 is YFSETQ. The CDR3 contains 15 residues. CDR3 DNA: TGCGCCAGCAGCTTACTAGCGGGGGGCGGCGATGAGCAGTTCTTC. This gives the protein CASSLLAGGGDEQFF.

The chain recombines TRBV6-5 with TRBJ1-5, with unresolved D. Trimming pared 4 bases from V and 4 bases from J, leaving 8 bases between. Germline lookup yields CDR1 MNHEY and CDR2 SVGAGI. The CDR3 sequence is 13 residues long. In DNA, the CDR3 is TGTGCCAGCAGTTGGGGAGGAAATCAGCCCCAGCATTTT. Translated, it gives CASSWGGNQPQHF.

The chain combines TRBV19 with TRBJ1-2; 11 bases map to TRBD1. Germline values: CDR1 LNHDA, CDR2 SQIVND (reference sequence). The CDR3 spans 14 residues. The V gene end was trimmed by 8 bases and the J gene end by 4 bases; junction bases not matched to a gene: 6. Written as DNA, the CDR3 is TGTGCCAGTGGGGGGACAGGGGGTCCCTATGGCTACACCTTC. As protein: CASGGTGGPYGYTF. Full variable domain (remainder filled in from reference TRBV19 and TRBJ1-2): DGGITQSPKYLFRKEGQNVTLSCEQNLNHDAMYWYRQDPGQGLRLIYYSQIVNDFQKGDIAEGYSVSREKKESFPLTVTSAQKNPTAFYLCASGGTGGPYGYTFGSGTRLTVV.

The V gene is TRBV14, the J gene TRBJ2-3; D unclear. CDR3 length: 14 amino acids. Germline V CDR1 and CDR2: SGHDN, FVKESK. V was cut by 4 bases and J by 6 bases, with 14 bases left in between. In nucleotides, the CDR3 is TGTGCCAGCAGCCGATTTATTAACGAGGATACGCAGTATTTT. Protein: CASSRFINEDTQYF.

This clone has only one observation. This chain uses TRBV11-1 with TRBJ2-7; no clear D gene. V was shortened by 6 bases and J by 6 bases, with 12 bases between the two germline ends. The germline CDR1 and CDR2 sequences are SGHAT and FQDESV (reference sequence). The CDR3 has 12 amino acids. The CDR3 sequence: CASRQSPGEQYF. In DNA, the CDR3 is TGTGCCAGCAGGCAGAGCCCGGGCGAGCAGTACTTC. The complete variable domain, with remaining parts taken from reference TRBV11-1 and TRBJ2-7, reads EAEVAQSPRYKITEKSQAVAFWCDPISGHATLYWYRQILGQGPELLVQFQDESVVDDSQLPKDRFSAERLKGVDSTLKIQPAELGDSAMYLCASRQSPGEQYFGPGTRLTVT.

The genes are TRBV9 and TRBJ1-1; no clear D. Looked up from germline, CDR1 is SGDLS and CDR2 is YYNGEE. The CDR3 length is 13 residues. V was cut by 0 bases and J by 5 bases, with 8 bases left in between. The CDR3 sequence: CASSVETGTEAFF. The CDR3 region has the DNA TGTGCCAGCAGCGTAGAGACTGGAACTGAAGCTTTCTTT.

The chain has TRBV11-3 and TRBJ2-5; D assignment may be TRBD1 or TRBD2 (5 bases each). The V gene lost 5 bases and the J gene lost 2 bases, with 9 bases spanning the gap. Germline V gene data show CDR1 as SGHNT and CDR2 as YENEEA. The CDR3 sequence is 13 residues long. This chain's CDR3 is CASSRGRQETQYF. The CDR3 nucleotides read TGTGCCAGCAGCCGGGGACGGCAAGAGACCCAGTACTTC.